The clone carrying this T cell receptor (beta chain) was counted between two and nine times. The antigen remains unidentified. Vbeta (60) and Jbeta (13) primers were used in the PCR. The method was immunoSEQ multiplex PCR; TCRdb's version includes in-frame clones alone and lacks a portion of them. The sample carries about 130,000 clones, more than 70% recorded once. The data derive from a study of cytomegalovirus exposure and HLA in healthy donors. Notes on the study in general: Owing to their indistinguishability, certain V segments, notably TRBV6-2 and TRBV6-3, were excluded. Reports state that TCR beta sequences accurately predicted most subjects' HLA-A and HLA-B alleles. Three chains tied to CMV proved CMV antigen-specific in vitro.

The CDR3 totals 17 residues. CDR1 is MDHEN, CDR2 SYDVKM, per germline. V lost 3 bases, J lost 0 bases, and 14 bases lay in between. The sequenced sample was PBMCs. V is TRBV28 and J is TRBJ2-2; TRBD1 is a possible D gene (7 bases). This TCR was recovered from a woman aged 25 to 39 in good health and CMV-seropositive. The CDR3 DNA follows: TGTGCCAGCAGTTTTCTAGGGGGCGGGGCGAACACCGGGGAGCTGTTTTTT. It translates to CASSFLGGGANTGELFF.